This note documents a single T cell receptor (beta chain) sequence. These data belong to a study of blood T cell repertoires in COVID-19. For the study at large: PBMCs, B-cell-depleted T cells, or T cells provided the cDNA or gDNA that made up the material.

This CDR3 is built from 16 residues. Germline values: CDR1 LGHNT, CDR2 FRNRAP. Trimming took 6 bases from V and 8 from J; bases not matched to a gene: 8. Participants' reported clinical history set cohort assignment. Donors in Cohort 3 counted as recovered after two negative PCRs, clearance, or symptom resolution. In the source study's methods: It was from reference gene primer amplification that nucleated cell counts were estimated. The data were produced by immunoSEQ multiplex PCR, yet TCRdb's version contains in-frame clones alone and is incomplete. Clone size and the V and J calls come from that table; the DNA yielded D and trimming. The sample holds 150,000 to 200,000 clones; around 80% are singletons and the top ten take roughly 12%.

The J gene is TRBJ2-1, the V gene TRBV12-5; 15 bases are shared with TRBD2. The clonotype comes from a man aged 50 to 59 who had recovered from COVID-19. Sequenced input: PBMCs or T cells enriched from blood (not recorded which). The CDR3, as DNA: TGTGCTAGTGGCCCGGGACTAGCGGGGGGCCCGGATGAGCAGTTCTTC. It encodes CASGPGLAGGPDEQFF.